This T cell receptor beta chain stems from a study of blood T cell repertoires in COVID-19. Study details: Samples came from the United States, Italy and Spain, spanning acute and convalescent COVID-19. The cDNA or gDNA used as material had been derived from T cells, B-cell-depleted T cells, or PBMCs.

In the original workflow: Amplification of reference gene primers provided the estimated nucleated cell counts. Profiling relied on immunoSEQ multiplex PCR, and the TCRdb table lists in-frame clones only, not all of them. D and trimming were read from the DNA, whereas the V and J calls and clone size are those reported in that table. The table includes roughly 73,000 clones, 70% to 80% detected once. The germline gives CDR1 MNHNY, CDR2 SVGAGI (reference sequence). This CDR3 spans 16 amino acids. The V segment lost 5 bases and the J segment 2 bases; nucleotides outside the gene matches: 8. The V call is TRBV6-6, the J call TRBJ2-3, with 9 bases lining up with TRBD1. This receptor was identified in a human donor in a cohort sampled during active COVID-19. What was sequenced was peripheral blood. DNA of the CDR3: TGTGCCAGCAGTACTCGGGACAGGGCCCCCACAGATACGCAGTATTTT. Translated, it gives CASSTRDRAPTDTQYF.